This entry concerns a single T cell receptor (beta chain). This sample stems from a study of OX40 agonist ivuxolimab in advanced cancers. This CDR3 spans 15 amino acids. Trimming removed 5 bases from V and 3 bases from J; junction bases left unmatched: 8. Germline V gives CDR1 SEHNR, CDR2 FQNEAQ (reference sequence). Sequencing was performed with immunoSEQ multiplex PCR; in TCRdb, only in-frame clones are kept and a portion is missing. The sample shows 80,000 or so clones, roughly 91% of them seen only once. The rearrangement joins TRBV7-9 to TRBJ2-5, with 8 bases aligning to TRBD1. This specimen was CD4+ or CD8+ T cells sorted from blood, taken in a trial of the OX40 agonist ivuxolimab. The sequence derives from an adult with an advanced solid tumor such as melanoma, head and neck, liver or kidney cancer. The CDR3 sequence: CASSPRQGPKETQYF. For the CDR3, the DNA is TGTGCCAGCAGCCCGAGACAGGGGCCAAAAGAGACCCAGTACTTC.